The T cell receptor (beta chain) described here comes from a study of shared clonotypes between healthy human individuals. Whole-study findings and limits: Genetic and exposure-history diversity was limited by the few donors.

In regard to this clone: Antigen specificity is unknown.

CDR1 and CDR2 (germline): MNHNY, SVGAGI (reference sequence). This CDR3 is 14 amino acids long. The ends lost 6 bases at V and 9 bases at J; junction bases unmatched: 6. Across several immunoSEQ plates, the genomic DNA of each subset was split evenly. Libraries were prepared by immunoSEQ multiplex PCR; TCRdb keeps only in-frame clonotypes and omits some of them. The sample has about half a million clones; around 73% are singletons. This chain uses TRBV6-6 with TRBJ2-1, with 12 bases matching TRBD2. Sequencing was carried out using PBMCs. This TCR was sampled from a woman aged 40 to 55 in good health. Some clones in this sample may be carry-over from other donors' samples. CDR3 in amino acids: CASSMTSGSAEQFF. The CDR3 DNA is TGTGCCAGCAGCATGACTAGCGGGAGCGCTGAGCAGTTCTTC.